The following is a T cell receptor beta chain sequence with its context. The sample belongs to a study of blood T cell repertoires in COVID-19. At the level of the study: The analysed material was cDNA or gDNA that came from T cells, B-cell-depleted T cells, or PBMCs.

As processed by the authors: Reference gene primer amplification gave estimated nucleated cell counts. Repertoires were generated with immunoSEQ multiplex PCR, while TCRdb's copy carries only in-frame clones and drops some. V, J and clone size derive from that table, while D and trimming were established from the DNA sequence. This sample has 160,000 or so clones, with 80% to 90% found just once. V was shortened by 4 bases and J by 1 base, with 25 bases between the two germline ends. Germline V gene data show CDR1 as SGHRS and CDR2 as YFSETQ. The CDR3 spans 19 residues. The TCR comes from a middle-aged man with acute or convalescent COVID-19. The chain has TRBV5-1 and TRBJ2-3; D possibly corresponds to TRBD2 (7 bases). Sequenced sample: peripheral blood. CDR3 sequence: CASSPRGAGANIRTDTQYF. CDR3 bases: TGCGCCAGCAGCCCCCGGGGGGCGGGGGCAAATATACGCACAGATACGCAGTATTTT.